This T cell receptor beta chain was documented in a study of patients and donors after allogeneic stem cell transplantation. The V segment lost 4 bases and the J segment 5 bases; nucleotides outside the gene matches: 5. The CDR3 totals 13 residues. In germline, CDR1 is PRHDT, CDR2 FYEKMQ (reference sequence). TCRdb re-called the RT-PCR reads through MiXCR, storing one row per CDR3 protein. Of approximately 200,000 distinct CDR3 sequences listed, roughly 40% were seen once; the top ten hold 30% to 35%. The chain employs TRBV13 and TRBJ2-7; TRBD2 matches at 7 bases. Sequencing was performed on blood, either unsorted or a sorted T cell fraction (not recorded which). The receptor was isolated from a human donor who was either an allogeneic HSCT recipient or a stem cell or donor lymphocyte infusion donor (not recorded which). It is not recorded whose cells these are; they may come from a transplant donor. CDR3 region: CASSSGLDHEQYF. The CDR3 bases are TGTGCCAGCAGCTCTGGACTAGACCACGAGCAGTACTTC.